These 22 T cell receptor beta chains came from one sample sequenced in a study of shared clonotypes between healthy human individuals. Assay: immunoSEQ multiplex PCR; the TCRdb copy retains only in-frame clones and omits some. This sample yields more than 1.2 million clones, of which approximately 98.5% are seen a single time; approximately 0.4% belongs to the top ten. Input material: naive CD4+ T cells sorted from blood. This sample's subset: CD45RA+ positively selected. The receptor source for this set is a young man in good health.

The chain couples TRBV28 to TRBJ2-2; D is unclear. Germline CDR1 reads MDHEN; CDR2 reads SYDVKM. The CDR3 loop spans 17 amino acids. Trimming shortened V by 2 bases and J by 0 bases, and 13 bases separated the two germline ends. The CDR3 is CASSLARVGTNTGELFF. The CDR3 nucleotides read TGTGCCAGCAGTTTAGCCCGGGTGGGTACGAACACCGGGGAGCTGTTTTTT.

In its sample, this clone was seen once. Here the CDR3 reads CASTLGGRDRVIRTEAFF. Written as DNA, the CDR3 is TGTGCCAGCACGCTGGGGGGCCGGGACAGGGTAATTCGCACTGAAGCTTTCTTT. The chain employs TRBV13 and TRBJ1-1; 9 positions agree with TRBD1. Trimming took 7 bases from V and 4 from J; bases not matched to a gene: 19. The CDR3 contains 18 residues. The germline V gene has CDR1 PRHDT and CDR2 FYEKMQ (reference sequence).

A note on this clone: The CDR3 carries no conserved terminal phenylalanine or tryptophan, so it likely arises from a read error. The limits of the CDR3 on the DNA are not certain, so only TCRdb's listed CDR3 is given. The chain uses TRBV7-2 and TRBJ2-7; TRBD1, the table's D call, was not compared with the DNA. The germline V gene encodes CDR1 SGHTA and CDR2 FQGNSA. The CDR3 sequence runs 12 residues, both termini included. The CDR3 sequence: CASSFRTGDAFY.

On this clone itself: Other DNA sequences in this specimen translate into the identical CDR3. J is TRBJ2-7 and V is TRBV9; D may match TRBD1 or TRBD2 (5 bases each). The germline V gene encodes CDR1 SGDLS and CDR2 YYNGEE. CDR3 length: 14 amino acids. V lost 0 bases and J lost 3, with 10 bases in between. The CDR3 reads CASSVGQGDYEQYF. CDR3 nucleotide sequence: TGTGCCAGCAGCGTAGGGCAGGGAGACTACGAGCAGTACTTC.

This chain joins TRBV6-1 and TRBJ2-1; 7 bases agree with TRBD2. The CDR3 has 15 residues. V lost 1 base and J lost 3; bases outside the gene matches: 3. Germline values: CDR1 MNHNS, CDR2 SASEGT. CDR3 sequence: CASSEGAGFYNEQFF. As DNA, the CDR3 is TGTGCCAGCAGTGAAGGAGCGGGATTCTACAATGAGCAGTTCTTC.

The CDR3 DNA reads TGTGCCAGCTCCGGCAGGGGCGCGACCGAAGAGACCCAGTACTTC. It encodes CASSGRGATEETQYF. The rearrangement uses TRBV28 and TRBJ2-5, with D possibly matching TRBD1 (6 bases). V was clipped by 8 bases and J by 3 bases, with 19 bases between them. There are 15 residues in the CDR3. Germline V gives CDR1 MDHEN, CDR2 SYDVKM. Drawing the rest from reference TRBV28 and TRBJ2-5, the complete variable domain is DVKVTQSSRYLVKRTGEKVFLECVQDMDHENMFWYRQDPGLGLRLIYFSYDVKMKEKGDIPEGYSVSREKKERFSLILESASTNQTSMYLCASSGRGATEETQYFGPGTRLLVL.

Points on this clone: The sample carries other DNA sequences with the same CDR3. The V gene is TRBV5-1, the J gene TRBJ2-3; 11 bases match TRBD2. With V trimmed by 2 bases and J by 0 bases, 2 bases remained unmatched. The germline V gene has CDR1 SGHRS and CDR2 YFSETQ. The CDR3 loop spans 16 amino acids. The CDR3 loop is CASSFLAGGSTDTQYF. DNA of the CDR3: TGCGCCAGCAGCTTTTTAGCGGGAGGGAGCACAGATACGCAGTATTTT.

Only one count was recorded for this clone. This chain joins TRBV11-2 and TRBJ2-2, with D uncertain. CDR3 size: 12 residues. V lost 5 bases to trimming and J lost 0 bases, with 1 base between them. Looked up from germline, CDR1 is SGHAT and CDR2 is FQNNGV. The CDR3 bases are TGTGCCAGCAGCACGAACACCGGGGAGCTGTTTTTT. Translation gives CASSTNTGELFF.

The chain recombines TRBV11-2 with TRBJ1-4; D not resolved. V was cut by 5 bases and J by 0 bases, with 7 bases left in between. The V gene's germline CDR1 is SGHAT and CDR2 FQNNGV. The CDR3 extends over 14 amino acids. The CDR3 region is CASSGVATNEKLFF. The CDR3 nucleotides are TGTGCCAGCAGCGGGGTTGCAACTAATGAAAAACTGTTTTTT. Drawing the rest from reference TRBV11-2 and TRBJ1-4, the complete variable domain is EAGVAQSPRYKIIEKRQSVAFWCNPISGHATLYWYQQILGQGPKLLIQFQNNGVVDDSQLPKDRFSAERLKGVDSTLKIQPAKLEDSAVYLCASSGVATNEKLFFGSGTQLSVL.

This chain joins TRBV11-3 and TRBJ1-1; D not resolved. The CDR3 contains 13 residues. CDR1 SGHNT and CDR2 YENEEA come from the germline V gene. V was cut by 5 bases and J by 0 bases, with 7 bases left in between. The CDR3 loop reads CASSQTLNTEAFF. Here the CDR3 DNA reads TGTGCCAGCAGCCAGACACTGAACACTGAAGCTTTCTTT.

V is TRBV11-1 and J is TRBJ2-3; possible D gene TRBD1, 5 bases. Germline-derived CDR1 and CDR2 are SGHAT and FQDESV (reference sequence). CDR3 length equals 14 residues. Trimming shortened V by 5 bases and J by 3 bases, and 12 bases separated the two germline ends. The CDR3 spells CASSQGRWTDTQYF. For the CDR3, the DNA is TGTGCCAGCAGCCAGGGTCGGTGGACAGATACGCAGTATTTT.

The V call is TRBV6-1, the J call TRBJ2-2; D may be TRBD1 or TRBD2 (6 bases each). V was shortened by 2 bases and J by 2 bases, with 12 bases between the two germline ends. CDR1 is MNHNS and CDR2 is SASEGT in the germline V gene. CDR3 size: 16 residues. The CDR3, as DNA: TGTGCCAGCAGTGAACGACTAGGGGGTAACACCGGGGAGCTGTTTTTT. Protein: CASSERLGGNTGELFF.

V and J are TRBV7-2 and TRBJ1-1, with 7 bases fitting TRBD1. This CDR3 region has 15 residues. J was trimmed by 3 bases and V by 2 bases; bases with no gene match: 6. The germline V gene encodes CDR1 SGHTA and CDR2 FQGNSA. The CDR3 spells CASSLYRGRDTEAFF. The CDR3 DNA is TGTGCCAGCAGCTTATACAGGGGTCGGGACACTGAAGCTTTCTTT.

This clone came up once. J is TRBJ1-1 and V is TRBV7-2, with 7 bases that match TRBD1. CDR3 length: 14 residues. V gave up 2 bases and J gave up 7 bases; unmatched junction bases: 7. Germline CDR1 and CDR2: SGHTA and FQGNSA. This CDR3 is CASSLSTGVGEAFF. The CDR3 DNA follows: TGTGCCAGCAGCTTAAGTACAGGGGTGGGTGAAGCTTTCTTT.

This clone was seen a handful of times. The rearrangement joins TRBV19 to TRBJ1-5, with D perhaps matching TRBD1 (5 bases). The CDR3 has 14 amino acids. The germline V gene encodes CDR1 LNHDA and CDR2 SQIVND (reference sequence). V lost 2 bases, J lost 6 bases, and 11 bases lay in between. CDR3 loop: CASSIRRGVQPQHF. CDR3 DNA: TGTGCCAGTAGTATACGAAGGGGCGTTCAGCCCCAGCATTTT.

Of note for this clone: The same CDR3 can be traced to other DNA sequences in this sample. The genes are TRBV19 and TRBJ2-3, with 10 bases matching TRBD2. This CDR3 is built from 16 residues. The ends lost 4 bases at V and 0 bases at J; junction bases unmatched: 4. Germline V lookup: CDR1 LNHDA, CDR2 SQIVND (reference sequence). The DNA of the CDR3 is TGTGCCAGTAGTACTCGGACTAGCGGTAGCACAGATACGCAGTATTTT. The encoded protein is CASSTRTSGSTDTQYF. Complete variable domain (other parts from reference TRBV19 and TRBJ2-3): DGGITQSPKYLFRKEGQNVTLSCEQNLNHDAMYWYRQDPGQGLRLIYYSQIVNDFQKGDIAEGYSVSREKKESFPLTVTSAQKNPTAFYLCASSTRTSGSTDTQYFGPGTRLTVL.

The chain couples TRBV10-3 to TRBJ1-1; a weak D match, TRBD1 (5 bases). CDR1 and CDR2 from the germline V gene are ENHRY and SYGVKD. The CDR3 consists of 13 residues. Deletions cut 4 bases from V and 10 bases from J, with 16 bases between. The CDR3 region is CAISADSLHRAFF. In nucleotides, the CDR3 is TGTGCCATCAGTGCAGACAGCCTTCACAGAGCTTTCTTT.

The chain uses TRBV5-1 and TRBJ1-1; possible D gene TRBD1, 5 bases. Deletions cut 4 bases from V and 7 bases from J, with 23 bases between. The CDR3 has 16 amino acids. Germline CDR1 SGHRS, CDR2 YFSETQ. The CDR3 region is CASSTNPSGTASEAFF. The CDR3 nucleotides read TGCGCCAGCAGCACTAACCCCTCAGGGACGGCGAGTGAAGCTTTCTTT.

The CDR3 bases are TGTGCCAGCAGCTACCCCGGGACGGACTATGGCTACACCTTC. Amino acid sequence: CASSYPGTDYGYTF. The genes are TRBV7-9 and TRBJ1-2, with TRBD1 as a possible D gene (5 bases). In germline, CDR1 is SEHNR, CDR2 FQNEAQ (reference sequence). The V end lost 4 bases, the J end lost 3 bases, and 12 bases lay between the germline ends. This CDR3 spans 14 amino acids.

V is TRBV7-2 and J is TRBJ1-5; 10 bases line up with TRBD1. The CDR3 is made up of 15 amino acids. The germline V gene has CDR1 SGHTA and CDR2 FQGNSA. The trim removed 5 bases at V and 2 bases at J, leaving 3 bases unmatched. The CDR3 DNA sequence: TGTGCCAGCAGCCAGACAGGGGGCGGCAATCAGCCCCAGCATTTT. Translation: CASSQTGGGNQPQHF. The whole variable domain, remainder taken from reference TRBV7-2 and TRBJ1-5, is GAGVSQSPSNKVTEKGKDVELRCDPISGHTALYWYRQSLGQGLEFLIYFQGNSAPDKSGLPSDRFSAERTGGSVSTLTIQRTQQEDSAVYLCASSQTGGGNQPQHFGDGTRLSIL.

The chain couples TRBV28 to TRBJ2-1, with D hard to call. The CDR3 spans 12 residues. V was cut by 5 bases and J by 13 bases, with 15 bases left in between. Germline V lookup: CDR1 MDHEN, CDR2 SYDVKM. The CDR3 protein is CASSPTRANQFF. In nucleotides, the CDR3 is TGTGCCAGCAGTCCAACCCGGGCTAACCAGTTCTTC.

The rearrangement joins TRBV6-5 to TRBJ2-3; 7 bases are a match to TRBD2. The CDR3 is 15 residues long. Trimming at V came to 2 bases and at J to 4 bases, leaving 6 bases not matched to a gene. The V gene's germline CDR1 is MNHEY and CDR2 SVGAGI. CDR3 DNA: TGTGCCAGCAGTTACGGCGCGGGAGCCTCAGATACGCAGTATTTT. Protein: CASSYGAGASDTQYF.